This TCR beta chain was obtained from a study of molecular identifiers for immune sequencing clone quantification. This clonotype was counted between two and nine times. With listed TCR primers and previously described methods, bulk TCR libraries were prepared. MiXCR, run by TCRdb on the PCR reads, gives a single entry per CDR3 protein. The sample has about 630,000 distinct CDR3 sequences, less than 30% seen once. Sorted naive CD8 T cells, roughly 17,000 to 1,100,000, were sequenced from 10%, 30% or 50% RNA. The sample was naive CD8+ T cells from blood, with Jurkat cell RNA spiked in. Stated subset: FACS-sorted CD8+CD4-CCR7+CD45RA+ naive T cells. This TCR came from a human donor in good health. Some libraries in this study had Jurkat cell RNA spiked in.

CDR3 protein: CAISEYPLAGDTDTQYF. The CDR3 DNA sequence: TGTGCCATCAGTGAGTATCCACTAGCGGGGGATACAGATACGCAGTATTTT. V usage is TRBV10-3 and J usage is TRBJ2-3; TRBD2 aligns across 11 bases. This CDR3 is 17 amino acids long. From germline, CDR1 is ENHRY and CDR2 SYGVKD. With V trimmed by 1 base and J by 3 bases, 6 bases remained unmatched.